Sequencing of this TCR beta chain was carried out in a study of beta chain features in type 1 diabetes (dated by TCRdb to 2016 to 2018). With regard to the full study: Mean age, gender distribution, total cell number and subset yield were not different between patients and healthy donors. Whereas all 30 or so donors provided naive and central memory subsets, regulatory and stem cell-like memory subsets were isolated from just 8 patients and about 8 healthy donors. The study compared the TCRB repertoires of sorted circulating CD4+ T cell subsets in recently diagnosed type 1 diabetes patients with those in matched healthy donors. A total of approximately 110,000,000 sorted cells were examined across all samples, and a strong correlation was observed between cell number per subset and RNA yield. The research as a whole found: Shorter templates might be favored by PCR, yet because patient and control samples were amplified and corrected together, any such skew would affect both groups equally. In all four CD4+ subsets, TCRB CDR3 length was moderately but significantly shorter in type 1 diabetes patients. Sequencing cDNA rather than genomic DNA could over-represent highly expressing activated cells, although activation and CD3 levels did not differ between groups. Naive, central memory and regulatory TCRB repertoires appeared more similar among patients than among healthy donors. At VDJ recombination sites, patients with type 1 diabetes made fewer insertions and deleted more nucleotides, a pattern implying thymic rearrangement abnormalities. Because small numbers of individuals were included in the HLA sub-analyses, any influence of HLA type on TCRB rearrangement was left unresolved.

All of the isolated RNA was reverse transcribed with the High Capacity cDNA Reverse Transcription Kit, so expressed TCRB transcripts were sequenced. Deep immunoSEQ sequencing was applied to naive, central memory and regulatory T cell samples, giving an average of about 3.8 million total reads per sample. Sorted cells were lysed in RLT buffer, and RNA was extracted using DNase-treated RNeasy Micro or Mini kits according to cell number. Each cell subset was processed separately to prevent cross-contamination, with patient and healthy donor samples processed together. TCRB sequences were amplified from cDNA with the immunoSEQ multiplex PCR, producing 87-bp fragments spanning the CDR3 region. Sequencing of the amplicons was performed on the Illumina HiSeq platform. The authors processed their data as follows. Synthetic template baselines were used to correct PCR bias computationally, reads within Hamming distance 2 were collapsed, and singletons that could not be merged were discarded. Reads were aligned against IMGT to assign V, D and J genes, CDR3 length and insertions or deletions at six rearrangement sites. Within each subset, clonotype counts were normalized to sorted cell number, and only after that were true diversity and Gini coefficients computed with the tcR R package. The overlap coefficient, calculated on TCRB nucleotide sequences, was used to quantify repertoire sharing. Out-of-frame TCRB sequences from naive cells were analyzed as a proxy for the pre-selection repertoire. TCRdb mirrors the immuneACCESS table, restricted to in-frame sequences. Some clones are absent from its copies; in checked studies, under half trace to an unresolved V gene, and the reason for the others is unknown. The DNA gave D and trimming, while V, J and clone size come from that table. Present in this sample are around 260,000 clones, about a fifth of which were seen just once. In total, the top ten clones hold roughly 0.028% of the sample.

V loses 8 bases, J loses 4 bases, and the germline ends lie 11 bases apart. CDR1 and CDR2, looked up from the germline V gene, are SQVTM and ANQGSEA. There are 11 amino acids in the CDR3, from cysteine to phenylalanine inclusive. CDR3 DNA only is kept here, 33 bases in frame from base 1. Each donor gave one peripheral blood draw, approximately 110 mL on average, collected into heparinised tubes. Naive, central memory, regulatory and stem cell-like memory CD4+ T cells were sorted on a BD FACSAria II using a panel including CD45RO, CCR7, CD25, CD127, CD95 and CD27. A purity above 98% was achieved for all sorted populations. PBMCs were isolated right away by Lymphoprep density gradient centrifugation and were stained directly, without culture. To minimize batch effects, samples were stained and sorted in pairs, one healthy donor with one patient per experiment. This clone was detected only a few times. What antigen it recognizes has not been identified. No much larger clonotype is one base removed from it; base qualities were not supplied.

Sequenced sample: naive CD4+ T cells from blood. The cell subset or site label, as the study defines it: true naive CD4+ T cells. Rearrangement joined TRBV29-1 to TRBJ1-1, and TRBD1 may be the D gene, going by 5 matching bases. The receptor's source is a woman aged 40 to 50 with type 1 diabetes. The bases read TGCAGCCCAGGGCAGGCCACTGAAGCTTTCTTT. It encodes CSPGQATEAFF.